This T cell receptor beta chain was sequenced during a study of blood T cell repertoires in COVID-19. For the study at large: Specimens from acute and convalescent COVID-19 originated in the United States, Italy and Spain.

Methods used by the authors: By means of reference gene primer amplification, nucleated cell counts were estimated. Assay used: immunoSEQ multiplex PCR; TCRdb lists only in-frame clones, some missing. The V and J calls and clone size come from that table; D and trimming were worked out from the DNA. In the table there are around 200,000 clones, 88% of which are singletons. The germline CDR1 and CDR2 sequences are SEHNR and FQNEAQ (reference sequence). The CDR3 is 14 residues long. Trimming left V 6 bases short and J 1 base short, with 12 bases between. This chain joins TRBV7-9 and TRBJ1-1; D possibly corresponds to TRBD1 (6 bases). The sequence was obtained from a man aged 18 to 30 with active or convalescent COVID-19. The specimen sequenced was peripheral blood. DNA of the CDR3: TGTGCCAGCAGTTCGGACAGCCGGAACACTGAAGCTTTCTTT. Encoded protein: CASSSDSRNTEAFF. The full variable domain, with the rest looked up from reference TRBV7-9 and TRBJ1-1, is DTGVSQNPRHKITKRGQNVTFRCDPISEHNRLYWYRQTLGQGPEFLTYFQNEAQLEKSRLLSDRFSAERPKGSFSTLEIQRTEQGDSAMYLCASSSDSRNTEAFFGQGTRLTVV.